A single T cell receptor beta chain is shown here with its context. These data originate in a study of blood T cell repertoires in COVID-19. In the original analysis: Estimation of nucleated cell counts relied on the amplification of reference gene primers. Assay: immunoSEQ multiplex PCR; the TCRdb copy retains only in-frame clones and omits some. V and J calls and clone size come straight from that table; D and trimming were deduced from the DNA. The table lists about 260,000 clones, approximately 86% of them singletons, with just under 2% in the top ten. Germline CDR1 is SEHNR and CDR2 is FQNEAQ (reference sequence). Trimming cost V 6 bases and J 5 bases; bases outside gene matches: 5. CDR3 length equals 13 residues.

The TCR comes from a man aged 30 to 39 with active or convalescent COVID-19. This chain uses TRBV7-9 with TRBJ2-3; TRBD2 agrees at 7 bases. The specimen was peripheral blood. This CDR3 reads CASRPAGIDTQYF. The CDR3 region has the DNA TGTGCCAGCAGGCCAGCGGGGATAGATACGCAGTATTTT.